Reported below is one T cell receptor beta chain. Its target is not known. Primed by a sample-barcoded 5' primer and a J-beta primer mix, a second PCR proceeded for 7 to 11 cycles. TCRdb reprocessed the 5' RACE reads with MiXCR, giving one entry per CDR3 protein. The sample contains approximately 1.5 million distinct CDR3 sequences, about 31% of which appear only once. These data belong to a study of blood T cells in healthy people across ages. This CDR3 spans 13 amino acids. Germline V gives CDR1 DFQATT, CDR2 SNEGSKA (reference sequence). Trimming at V came to 6 bases and at J to 4 bases, leaving 7 bases not matched to a gene. Study conclusions and caveats: Long-lived donors had more naive CD4+ cells and higher diversity than aged donors.

The V and J genes are TRBV20-1 and TRBJ2-3, with 7 bases matching TRBD1. Sequencing was performed on blood. This clonotype originated in a woman aged 25-40 years in good health. The CDR3 loop reads CSARDRVPDTQYF. CDR3 nucleotide sequence: TGCAGTGCCCGCGACAGGGTACCAGATACGCAGTATTTT.